The clone carrying this T cell receptor beta chain is a singleton in its sample. The sample comes from a study of T cell responses to AZD1222 COVID-19 vaccine. The data were produced by immunoSEQ multiplex PCR, yet TCRdb's version contains in-frame clones alone and is incomplete. The table lists approximately 77,000 clones, more than 85% of them singletons, with roughly 4.5% in the top ten. V was trimmed by 2 bases and J by 6 bases, leaving 8 bases between them. This CDR3 comprises 13 residues. CDR1 MNHEY and CDR2 SVGAGI come from the germline V gene. The origin of this receptor is an adult who received the AZD1222 COVID-19 vaccine. V is TRBV6-5 and J is TRBJ2-1; no clear D gene. The material was peripheral blood, obtained 28 days after the second AZD1222 dose. The CDR3 sequence: CASSYPNTNEQFF. The DNA of the CDR3 is TGTGCCAGCAGTTACCCGAATACCAATGAGCAGTTCTTC.